The subject of this entry is one T cell receptor (beta chain). What it binds is not known. This sample was taken from a study of PD-1 blockade in mismatch repair-deficient tumors. Overall study context: Enrolled about 2013-2016, patients had progressing, pretreated mismatch repair-deficient cancers of 12 to 13 types.

V lost 4 bases and J lost 4, with 13 bases in between. From germline, CDR1 is SEHNR and CDR2 FQNEAQ (reference sequence). This CDR3 region has 14 residues. The table came from immunoSEQ multiplex PCR; TCRdb's copy has only in-frame clones and leaves some out. The sample has tens of thousands of clones, over 75% seen once; the top ten hold about 2.6%. All patients were mismatch repair deficient, assessed by either PCR or immunohistochemistry. TCR sequencing covered a few patients who responded to pembrolizumab. Study-level points and caveats: Tumor-resident clones, often undetectable pretreatment in blood, expanded then contracted after pembrolizumab.

The chain joins TRBV7-9 to TRBJ1-2; D perhaps matches TRBD1 (5 bases). The source is an adult with mismatch repair-deficient cancer. The source was peripheral blood, collected 12 weeks after starting pembrolizumab. The CDR3 DNA is TGTGCCAGCAGCTCATTGACAGCCGGCTATGGCTACACCTTC. It specifies CASSSLTAGYGYTF.